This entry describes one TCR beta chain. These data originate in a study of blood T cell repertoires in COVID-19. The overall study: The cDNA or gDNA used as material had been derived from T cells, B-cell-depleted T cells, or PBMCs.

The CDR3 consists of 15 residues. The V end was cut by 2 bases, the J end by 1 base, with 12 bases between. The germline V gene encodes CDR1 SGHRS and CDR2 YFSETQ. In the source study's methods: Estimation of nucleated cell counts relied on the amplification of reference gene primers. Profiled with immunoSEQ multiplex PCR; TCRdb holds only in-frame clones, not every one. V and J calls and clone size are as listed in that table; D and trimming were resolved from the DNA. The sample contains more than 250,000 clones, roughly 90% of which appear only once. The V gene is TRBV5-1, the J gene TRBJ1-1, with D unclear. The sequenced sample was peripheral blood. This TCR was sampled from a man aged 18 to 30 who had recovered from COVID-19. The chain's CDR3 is CASSLAVTGNTEAFF. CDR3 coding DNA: TGCGCCAGCAGCTTAGCTGTAACCGGGAACACTGAAGCTTTCTTT.